The 8 T cell receptor beta chains given below trace back to one sample, sequenced in a study of response to subunit inactivated influenza vaccine. TCRdb re-analysed the RT-PCR reads in MiXCR, keeping a single row per CDR3 protein. The sample consists of 450,000 to 600,000 distinct CDR3 sequences, approximately 15% of them appearing once. The sample was CD4+ T cells sorted from PBMCs, taken less than 30 months after vaccination. These receptors originate from a man aged 45-69 years who received an inactivated influenza vaccine.

Only a few counts were recorded for this clonotype. The chain recombines TRBV5-6 with TRBJ2-7; 7 bases are shared with TRBD1. The CDR3 loop spans 18 amino acids. J lost 2 bases, V lost 0 bases, and 14 bases had no gene match. The germline V gene has CDR1 SGHDT and CDR2 YYEEEE. The CDR3 DNA reads as TGTGCCAGCAGCTTGGGGACAGGTTCGATCGGGAAAACCTACGAGCAGTACTTC. It yields the protein CASSLGTGSIGKTYEQYF. The full variable domain, with the rest looked up from reference TRBV5-6 and TRBJ2-7, is DAGVTQSPTHLIKTRGQQVTLRCSPKSGHDTVSWYQQALGQGPQFIFQYYEEEERQRGNFPDRFSGHQFPNYSSELNVNALLLGDSALYLCASSLGTGSIGKTYEQYFGPGTRLTVT.

The CDR3 region is CASSQGTLYNEQFF. The CDR3 coding sequence is TGTGCCAGCAGCCAAGGGACTTTATACAATGAGCAGTTCTTC. The rearrangement links TRBV3-1 to TRBJ2-1; D possibly corresponds to TRBD2 (5 bases). The V gene's germline CDR1 is LGHDT and CDR2 YNNKEL (reference sequence). The CDR3 is 14 residues long. V was pared by 1 base and J by 4 bases, with 8 bases between.

V and J are TRBV20-1 and TRBJ2-6; no reliable D call. V lost 5 bases and J lost 4, with 15 bases in between. Germline CDR1 is DFQATT and CDR2 is SNEGSKA (reference sequence). This CDR3 comprises 15 residues. The DNA for the CDR3 is TGCAGTGCTCCCGTGACCCCCGGCGGGGCCAACGTCCTGACTTTC. The encoded protein is CSAPVTPGGANVLTF.

This clonotype showed up many times. The chain employs TRBV5-1 and TRBJ2-5; D is unclear. This CDR3 comprises 15 residues. Germline-derived CDR1 and CDR2 are SGHRS and YFSETQ. V was clipped by 0 bases and J by 0 bases, with 9 bases between them. CDR3 sequence reads: CASSLGGRNQETQYF. In nucleotides, the CDR3 is TGCGCCAGCAGCTTGGGTGGCAGGAACCAAGAGACCCAGTACTTC.

This clonotype has ten or more counts. The V and J genes are TRBV7-9 and TRBJ2-3; the match to TRBD2 covers 7 bases. Germline CDR1 and CDR2: SEHNR and FQNEAQ (reference sequence). This CDR3 has 15 amino acids. V shed 5 bases and J 4 bases; nucleotides not matched to a gene: 9. DNA for the CDR3: TGTGCCAGCAGCCCGACTCTCGCGGGAGCAGATACGCAGTATTTT. This codes for CASSPTLAGADTQYF.

The chain links TRBV20-1 to TRBJ2-7; D not certain. The CDR3 extends over 12 amino acids. Trimming took 3 bases from V and 0 from J, leaving 6 bases between them. The germline gives CDR1 DFQATT, CDR2 SNEGSKA (reference sequence). DNA of the CDR3: TGCAGTGCTAGGACCCCCTCCTACGAGCAGTACTTC. Translated, it gives CSARTPSYEQYF.

This clonotype came up a few times. This rearrangement joins TRBV6-1 to TRBJ1-1; D ambiguous. Germline assignment: CDR1 MNHNS and CDR2 SASEGT. This CDR3 region has 14 residues. Trimming stripped 3 bases from V and 7 bases from J, with 15 bases between. The CDR3 protein is CASSDHGRTDEAFF. For the CDR3, the DNA is TGTGCCAGCAGTGACCACGGACGCACTGATGAAGCTTTCTTT.

V is TRBV5-1 and J is TRBJ1-4; 9 bases match TRBD1. Germline V gives CDR1 SGHRS, CDR2 YFSETQ. The V gene end was trimmed by 7 bases and the J gene end by 0 bases; junction bases not matched to a gene: 4. This CDR3 comprises 15 residues. The CDR3 is CASGDRDATNEKLFF. The CDR3 DNA is TGCGCCAGCGGGGACAGGGACGCAACTAATGAAAAACTGTTTTTT.